This TCR beta chain was sequenced during a study of identical twins. The sample holds many counts of this clonotype. Its specificity is not known. Study results and limitations: The authors noted that invariant MAIT and iNKT cells could partly confound zero-insertion analyses.

This CDR3 comprises 15 residues. Germline values: CDR1 MGHRA, CDR2 YSYEKL. Trimming shortened V by 0 bases and J by 2 bases, and 10 bases separated the two germline ends. TCRdb itself ran the 5' RACE reads through MiXCR, one entry per CDR3 protein. The sample gives approximately 140,000 distinct CDR3 sequences, around 3.6% of which show up once; 7.5% to 8.5% is in the top ten. The sample consisted of memory T cells sorted from blood. The receptor was derived from a young man in good health. The chain couples TRBV4-1 to TRBJ1-1; no clear D. CDR3 nucleotide sequence: TGCGCCAGCAGCCAAGATATGAGATTAAACACTGAAGCTTTCTTT. Protein sequence: CASSQDMRLNTEAFF.